This T cell receptor beta chain was documented in a study of T-cell reconstitution after alpha-beta-depleted transplantation in children. Study-level findings and limits: T cells produced anew were the main source of T-cell counts and diversity one year after transplant. The origin of high day-60 TCRbeta diversity in some patients lay in surviving recipient T cells and thymic progenitors. At around two months after transplant, the alpha-beta T cells were reportedly derived from several hundred expanded clones that came from non-depleted graft cells.

Unique molecular identifiers were incorporated when the TCRbeta library was constructed. TCRdb itself ran the PCR reads through MiXCR, one entry per CDR3 protein. This sample has around 490,000 distinct CDR3 sequences, with roughly an eighth found just once. This clonotype turned up a few times. No antigen is known for it. Germline V gene lookup returns CDR1 MDHEN and CDR2 SYDVKM. Trimming removed 3 bases at V and 6 bases at J, with 15 bases between. This CDR3 has 14 residues. Here the sequenced sample was PBMCs, mostly from graft donor cells, taken 180 days after TCRalphabeta/CD19-depleted stem cell transplant. The clonotype originates from a female patient aged 2-10 years who had a stem cell transplant for aplastic anemia, so the T cells may come from the graft donor. The chain employs TRBV28 and TRBJ2-7; D is unresolved. CDR3 bases: TGTGCCAGCAGTTTTAAGCTAGGATCTCTCGAGCAGTACTTC. Encoded protein: CASSFKLGSLEQYF.